A selection of T cell receptor beta chains follows, all from one sample in a study of T-cell memory formation after mild COVID-19. TCRdb re-called the 5' RACE reads with MiXCR, one entry per CDR3 protein. The sample holds 120,000 to 150,000 distinct CDR3 sequences, roughly a fifth seen once. The specimen was PBMCs or a T cell subset sorted from them (not recorded which). These receptors all come from an adult woman who had mild COVID-19 (a few samples of this study predate the infection). Cell type and time point are not known. CDR3s include the opening cysteine and the closing phenylalanine or tryptophan. Each record gives: V gene, J gene, D gene, clone size, CDR3 DNA, CDR3 protein. The D gene is left open where the match is weak. Size values are once, few and many counts, or a class for expanded clones, and some rows have none.

TRBV5-1,TRBJ2-7,-,few,TGCGCCAGCAAGGCCGGGTTCGCGTCCTACGAGCAGTACTTC,CASKAGFASYEQYF
TRBV5-1,TRBJ2-7,-,few,TGCGCCAGCAGCTTCGGAGGGAGTTCCTACGAGCAGTACTTC,CASSFGGSSYEQYF
TRBV7-6,TRBJ1-4,TRBD1,-,TGTGCCAGCAGCTTTCTGGGACAGGGAATAACTAATGAAAAACTGTTTTTT,CASSFLGQGITNEKLFF
TRBV12-3/TRBV12-4,TRBJ2-3,-,few,TGTGCCAGCAGATCCGGGACTCACACAGATACGCAGTATTTT,CASRSGTHTDTQYF
TRBV29-1,TRBJ2-6,-,few,TGCAGCGTTGCCGTGACTGGGGCCAACGTCCTGACTTTC,CSVAVTGANVLTF
TRBV10-3,TRBJ2-3,-,few,TGTGCCATCAGTGAGTCCTATCAGGGGTCAGATACGCAGTATTTT,CAISESYQGSDTQYF
TRBV9,TRBJ2-3,-,-,TGTGCCAGCAGCCCCGAGGGGTTATGGGGGAGCACAGATACGCAGTATTTT,CASSPEGLWGSTDTQYF
TRBV29-1,TRBJ2-2,-,-,TGCAGCGCGGGTGGCAGGGAAACGGTCGGGGAGCTGTTTTTT,CSAGGRETVGELFF
TRBV6-5,TRBJ2-7,-,-,TGTGCCAGCAGTTACTCGACAGCGACCTACGAGCAGTACTTC,CASSYSTATYEQYF
TRBV2,TRBJ2-3,TRBD2,-,TGTGCCAGCAGGGGGCTAGCGGGAGGAACAGATACGCAGTATTTT,CASRGLAGGTDTQYF
TRBV5-1,TRBJ2-6,-,-,TGCGCCAGCAGCTTGGTGGCAGGGCTAAAATCTGGGGCCAACGTCCTGACTTTC,CASSLVAGLKSGANVLTF
TRBV5-5,TRBJ1-1,-,-,TGTGCCAGCAGCTTGGTTTCGTACATGAACACTGAAGCTTTCTTT,CASSLVSYMNTEAFF
TRBV24-1,TRBJ2-5,-,-,TGTGCCACCAGTGTATCACTAGGGCATCGGGAGACCCAGTACTTC,CATSVSLGHRETQYF
TRBV12-3/TRBV12-4,TRBJ1-2,-,few,TGTGCCAGCGCCAACAGGGATTATGGCTACACCTTC,CASANRDYGYTF
TRBV12-3/TRBV12-4,TRBJ2-7,TRBD1,many,TGTGCCAGCAGTCATGGACAGGGCTACGAGCAGTACTTC,CASSHGQGYEQYF
TRBV2,TRBJ1-6,-,-,TGTGCCAGCAGGAAAGACGATGAGCCTTCACCCCTCCACTTT,CASRKDDEPSPLHF
TRBV5-1,TRBJ1-1,TRBD1,few,TGCGCCAGCAGCCAACTCGACAGGGGAAGGAACACTGAAGCTTTCTTT,CASSQLDRGRNTEAFF
TRBV6-5,TRBJ2-3,TRBD2,-,TGTGCCAGTACCGGGACTACTTCTAGCACAGATACGCAGTATTTT,CASTGTTSSTDTQYF
TRBV24-1,TRBJ2-7,TRBD1,-,TGTGCCACCAGTGATTGGACAGGAGACGAGCAGTACTTC,CATSDWTGDEQYF
TRBV12-3/TRBV12-4,TRBJ2-7,TRBD1,-,TGTGCCAGCAATCGACAGGGGGCATTGCAGTACTTC,CASNRQGALQYF
TRBV12-3/TRBV12-4,TRBJ2-7,TRBD1,many,TGTGCCAGCTCTTTCCGGACCGGGACAGCCTCCTACGAGCAGTACTTC,CASSFRTGTASYEQYF
TRBV20-1,TRBJ2-7,-,-,TGCAGTGCTAGCGGGCCGGGAGAATATTACCCCTACGAGCAGTACTTC,CSASGPGEYYPYEQYF
TRBV18,TRBJ1-4,TRBD1,-,TGTGCCAGCTCACCCCCGAACAGGGGGCTCGATGAAAAACTGTTTTTT,CASSPPNRGLDEKLFF
TRBV4-2,TRBJ2-5,-,-,TGTGCCAGCAGCCAAGTCGTAGCTCAAGAGACCCAGTACTTC,CASSQVVAQETQYF
TRBV12-3/TRBV12-4,TRBJ1-1,-,-,TGTGCCAGCAGTTTAACGGGAAGCACTGAAGCTTTCTTT,CASSLTGSTEAFF
TRBV6-6,TRBJ2-3,-,few,TGTGCCAGCTCGACCACGGGACTCCGCACAGATACGCAGTATTTT,CASSTTGLRTDTQYF
TRBV21-1,TRBJ1-2,-,few,TGTGCCAGCAGCTCCCGCTCTGGGACACAAGAGGGCTACACCTTC,CASSSRSGTQEGYTF
TRBV5-1,TRBJ2-7,-,-,TGCGCCAGCAGCTTGGTTGGCCAGTCCTTAGCCTACGAGCAGTACTTC,CASSLVGQSLAYEQYF
TRBV5-1,TRBJ2-7,TRBD2,many,TGCGCCAGCAGCTTGGTGGGACTAGACGAGCAGTACTTC,CASSLVGLDEQYF
TRBV7-3,TRBJ2-1,TRBD1,few,TGTGCCAGCAGCTTAAACAGGGGCAATGAGCAGTTCTTC,CASSLNRGNEQFF
TRBV29-1,TRBJ2-5,TRBD2,few,TGCAGCGTTGAAGGACTAGCGGGAGGAAGCGAGACCCAGTACTTC,CSVEGLAGGSETQYF
TRBV20-1,TRBJ2-3,TRBD2,few,TGCAGTGCTAGAAGAGCGGGGAGCACAGATACGCAGTATTTT,CSARRAGSTDTQYF
TRBV4-3,TRBJ2-3,TRBD2,-,TGCGCCAGCAGCCCAGGACTAGCGGGATCAGATACGCAGTATTTT,CASSPGLAGSDTQYF
TRBV12-3/TRBV12-4,TRBJ2-7,TRBD1,few,TGTGCCAGCAGTTTCCGGGACAGGTTCTACGAGCAGTACTTC,CASSFRDRFYEQYF
TRBV7-2,TRBJ2-5,TRBD2,few,TGTGCCAGCAGCTTAGGTGACGTTGGGACTAGCGGGAGGGCCCCAAGTACATTC,CASSLGDVGTSGRAPSTF
TRBV18,TRBJ2-7,TRBD2,few,TGTGCCAGCTCACTGGGTTTTGAGCGGGGAGCGGTGGACGAGCAGTACTTC,CASSLGFERGAVDEQYF
TRBV7-3,TRBJ2-1,TRBD2,few,TGTGCCAGCAGCTTCAGCGGGAGCCCCTACAATGAGCAGTTCTTC,CASSFSGSPYNEQFF
TRBV12-3/TRBV12-4,TRBJ2-1,-,many,TGTGCCAGCAGTTCCGGGAATAGGGGTGAGCAGTTCTTC,CASSSGNRGEQFF
TRBV6-2/TRBV6-3,TRBJ2-7,-,-,TGTGCCAGCAGTTACGGGGTCTACGAGCAGTACTTC,CASSYGVYEQYF
TRBV6-1,TRBJ1-5,-,few,TGTGCCAGCAGTCCCGGGACTAGCAATCAGCCCCAGCATTTT,CASSPGTSNQPQHF